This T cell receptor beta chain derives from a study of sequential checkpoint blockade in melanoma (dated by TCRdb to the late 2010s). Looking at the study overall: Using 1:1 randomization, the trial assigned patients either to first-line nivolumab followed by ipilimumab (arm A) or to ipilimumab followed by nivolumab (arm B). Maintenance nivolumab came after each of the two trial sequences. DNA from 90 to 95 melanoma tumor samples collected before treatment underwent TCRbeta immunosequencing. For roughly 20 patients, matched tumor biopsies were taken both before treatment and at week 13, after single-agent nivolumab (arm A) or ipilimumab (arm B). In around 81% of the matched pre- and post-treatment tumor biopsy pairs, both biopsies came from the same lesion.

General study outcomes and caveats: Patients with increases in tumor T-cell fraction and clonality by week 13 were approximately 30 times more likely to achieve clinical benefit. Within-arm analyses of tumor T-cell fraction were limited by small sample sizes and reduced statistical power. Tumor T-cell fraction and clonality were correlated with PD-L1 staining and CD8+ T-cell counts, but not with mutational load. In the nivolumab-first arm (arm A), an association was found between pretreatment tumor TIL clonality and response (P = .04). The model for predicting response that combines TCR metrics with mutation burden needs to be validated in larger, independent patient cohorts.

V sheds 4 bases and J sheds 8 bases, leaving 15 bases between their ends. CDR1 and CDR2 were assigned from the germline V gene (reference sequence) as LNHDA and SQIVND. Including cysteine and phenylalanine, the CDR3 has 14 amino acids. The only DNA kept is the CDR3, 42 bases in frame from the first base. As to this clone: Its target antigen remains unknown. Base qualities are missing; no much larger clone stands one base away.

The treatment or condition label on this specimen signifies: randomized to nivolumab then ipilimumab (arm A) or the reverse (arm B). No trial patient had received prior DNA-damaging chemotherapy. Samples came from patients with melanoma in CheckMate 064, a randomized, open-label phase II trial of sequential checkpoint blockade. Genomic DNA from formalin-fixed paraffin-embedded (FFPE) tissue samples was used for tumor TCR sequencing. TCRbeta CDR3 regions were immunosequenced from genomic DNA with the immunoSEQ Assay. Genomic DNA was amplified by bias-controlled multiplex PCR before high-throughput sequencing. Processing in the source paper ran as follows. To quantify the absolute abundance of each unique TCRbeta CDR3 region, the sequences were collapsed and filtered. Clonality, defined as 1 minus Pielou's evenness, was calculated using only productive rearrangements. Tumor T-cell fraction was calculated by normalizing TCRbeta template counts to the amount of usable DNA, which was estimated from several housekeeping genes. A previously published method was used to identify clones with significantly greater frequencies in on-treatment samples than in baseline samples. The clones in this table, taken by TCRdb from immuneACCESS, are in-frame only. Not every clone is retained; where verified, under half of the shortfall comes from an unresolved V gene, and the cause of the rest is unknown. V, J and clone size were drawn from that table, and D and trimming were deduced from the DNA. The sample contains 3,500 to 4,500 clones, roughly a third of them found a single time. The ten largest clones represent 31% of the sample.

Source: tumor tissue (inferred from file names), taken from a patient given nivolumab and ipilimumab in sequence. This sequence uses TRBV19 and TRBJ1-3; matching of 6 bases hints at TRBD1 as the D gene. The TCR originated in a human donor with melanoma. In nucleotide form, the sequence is TGTGCCAGTAGTACTCGGTTGGCAGGGGACACCATATATTTT. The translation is CASSTRLAGDTIYF. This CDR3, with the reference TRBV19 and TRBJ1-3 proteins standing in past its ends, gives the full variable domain DGGITQSPKYLFRKEGQNVTLSCEQNLNHDAMYWYRQDPGQGLRLIYYSQIVNDFQKGDIAEGYSVSREKKESFPLTVTSAQKNPTAFYLCASSTRLAGDTIYFGEGSWLTVV.